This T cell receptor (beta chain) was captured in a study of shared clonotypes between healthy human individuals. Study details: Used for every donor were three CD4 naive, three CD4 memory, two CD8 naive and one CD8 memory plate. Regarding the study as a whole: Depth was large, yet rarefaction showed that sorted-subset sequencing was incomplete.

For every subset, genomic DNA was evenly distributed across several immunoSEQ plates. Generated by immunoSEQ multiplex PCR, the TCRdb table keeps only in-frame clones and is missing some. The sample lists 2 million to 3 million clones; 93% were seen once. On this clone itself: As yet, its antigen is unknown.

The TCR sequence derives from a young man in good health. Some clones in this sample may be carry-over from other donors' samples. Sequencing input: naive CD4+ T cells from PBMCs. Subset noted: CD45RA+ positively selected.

CDR3 residues: CASHRGQETQYF. The CDR3, as DNA: TGTGCCAGTCACAGGGGGCAAGAGACCCAGTACTTC. This chain links TRBV6-1 with TRBJ2-5, with 8 bases aligning to TRBD1. Losses at the gene ends were 9 bases for V and 2 bases for J; bases not matched to a gene: 2. The CDR3 totals 12 residues. Per germline, CDR1 MNHNS and CDR2 SASEGT.